These 16 T cell receptor beta chains were sequenced from one sample in a study of T cells in Graves' hyperthyroidism and ophthalmopathy. Researchers took RNA transcripts and amplified the TCR beta CDR3 regions from them. HTBI primers drove first-round RT-PCR of the TCR CDR3. TCRdb processed the multiplex PCR reads anew with MiXCR; each CDR3 protein has one entry. The sample contains roughly 380,000 distinct CDR3 sequences, about 13% of which appear only once. Sequencing was performed on blood. Receptors originate from a woman between 18 and 29 years old with Graves' hyperthyroidism.

This clonotype has ten or more counts. V usage is TRBV7-3 and J usage is TRBJ2-2; D is undetermined. Per germline, CDR1 SGHTA and CDR2 FQGTGA. Trimming pared 1 base from V and 7 bases from J, leaving 7 bases between. The length of the CDR3 is 13 residues. The CDR3: CASSLRRGGELFF. The DNA of the CDR3 is TGTGCCAGCAGCTTAAGGCGAGGCGGGGAGCTGTTTTTT. Full variable domain (outside the CDR3, taken from reference TRBV7-3 and TRBJ2-2): GAGVSQTPSNKVTEKGKYVELRCDPISGHTALYWYRQSLGQGPEFLIYFQGTGAADDSGLPNDRFFAVRPEGSVSTLKIQRTERGDSAVYLCASSLRRGGELFFGEGSRLTVL.

This clonotype came up many times. J is TRBJ1-1 and V is TRBV5-1; no firm D call. This CDR3 is 14 amino acids long. V lost 0 bases to trimming and J lost 0 bases, with 6 bases between them. The germline gives CDR1 SGHRS, CDR2 YFSETQ. The CDR3: CASSLESMNTEAFF. Written as DNA, the CDR3 is TGCGCCAGCAGCTTGGAAAGCATGAACACTGAAGCTTTCTTT. The full variable domain, its missing parts supplied by reference TRBV5-1 and TRBJ1-1, is KAGVTQTPRYLIKTRGQQVTLSCSPISGHRSVSWYQQTPGQGLQFLFEYFSETQRNKGNFPGRFSGRQFSNSRSEMNVSTLELGDSALYLCASSLESMNTEAFFGQGTRLTVV.

The sample holds many counts of this clonotype. CDR3 DNA: TGTGCCAGCAGTATGGATGGGGAAGGGGGGCAGCCCCAGCATTTT. It translates to CASSMDGEGGQPQHF. The chain has TRBV6-4 and TRBJ1-5; maybe TRBD1 (6 bases). This CDR3 contains 15 residues. Germline assignment: CDR1 MRHNA and CDR2 SNTAGT. With 5 bases removed from V and 7 bases from J, the gap between germline ends came to 18 bases.

This clonotype was detected many times. The chain has TRBV28 and TRBJ2-7; the match to TRBD2 covers 9 bases. Germline assignment: CDR1 MDHEN and CDR2 SYDVKM. With V trimmed by 2 bases and J by 1 base, 3 bases remained unmatched. The CDR3 contains 15 residues. DNA of the CDR3: TGTGCCAGCAGTTTACCTAGCGGGAATTCCTACGAGCAGTACTTC. This translates into CASSLPSGNSYEQYF.

The table lists this clonotype with many counts. The chain has TRBV7-9 and TRBJ2-5; possibly TRBD2 for D (5 bases). The CDR3 contains 14 residues. Germline CDR1 and CDR2: SEHNR and FQNEAQ (reference sequence). Trimming removed 5 bases from V and 5 bases from J, with 15 bases in between. The CDR3 is CASSPNGLMETQYF. For the CDR3, the DNA is TGTGCCAGCAGCCCAAATGGACTTATGGAGACCCAGTACTTC.

This clonotype was recorded many times. J is TRBJ2-2 and V is TRBV6-1; 10 positions agree with TRBD2. V lost 5 bases and J lost 1; bases outside the gene matches: 4. This CDR3 contains 16 residues. CDR1 is MNHNS, CDR2 SASEGT, per germline. The CDR3 region has the DNA TGTGCCAGCAGTAAACTAGCGGGGAGGAACACCGGGGAGCTGTTTTTT. Translation: CASSKLAGRNTGELFF.

This sequence joins TRBV28 and TRBJ2-6; D may be TRBD1 or TRBD2 (5 bases each). From germline, CDR1 is MDHEN and CDR2 SYDVKM. The V end was cut by 3 bases, the J end by 2 bases, with 14 bases between. The CDR3 loop spans 17 amino acids. CDR3 DNA: TGTGCCAGCAGTTTCAGTGCTCAGGGAGCTGGGGCCAACGTCCTGACTTTC. This encodes CASSFSAQGAGANVLTF.

This clonotype turned up a few times. V usage is TRBV9 and J usage is TRBJ2-7; 11 bases are shared with TRBD2. The CDR3 runs 15 residues. In germline, CDR1 is SGDLS, CDR2 YYNGEE. J was trimmed by 3 bases and V by 3 bases; bases with no gene match: 5. CDR3 residues: CASSASGTSGYEQYF. In nucleotides, the CDR3 is TGTGCCAGCAGCGCCTCCGGGACTAGCGGCTACGAGCAGTACTTC.

This clonotype was found many times. The chain couples TRBV12-3 or TRBV12-4 to TRBJ1-2; 8 bases are shared with TRBD1. Trimming cost V 2 bases and J 8 bases; bases outside gene matches: 7. The CDR3 runs 14 residues. DNA of the CDR3: TGTGCCAGCAGTTTAATGCAGGGGGCGCGAGGCTACACCTTC. Protein sequence: CASSLMQGARGYTF.

This clonotype was found many times. The chain recombines TRBV7-8 with TRBJ2-5; 12 bases agree with TRBD2. CDR3 length equals 18 residues. The V segment lost 4 bases and the J segment 1 base; nucleotides outside the gene matches: 10. Looked up from germline, CDR1 is SGHVS and CDR2 is FQNEAQ. DNA of the CDR3: TGTGCCAGCAGCTCCCTTGGCTCACTAGCGGGGGGCCAAGAGACCCAGTACTTC. This encodes CASSSLGSLAGGQETQYF.

Details on this clonotype: A read error is possible here, since a much larger clone lies one base away. J is TRBJ2-7 and V is TRBV18; no reliable D call. This CDR3 region has 14 residues. Germline CDR1 and CDR2: KGHSH and LQKENI. The CDR3 sequence: CASSPPSLPYEQHF. As DNA, the CDR3 is TGTGCCAGCTCACCACCGAGCTTACCGTACGAGCAGCACTTC.

There are many counts of this clonotype. V and J are TRBV12-5 and TRBJ1-2; 7 bases are a match to TRBD1. This CDR3 has 14 residues. CDR1 is LGHNT, CDR2 FRNRAP, per germline. Trimming took 6 bases from V and 4 from J; bases not matched to a gene: 8. This CDR3 is CASGPGGQVYGYTF. The CDR3 DNA follows: TGTGCTAGTGGGCCCGGCGGACAGGTCTATGGCTACACCTTC.

This clonotype was seen a handful of times. The J gene is TRBJ2-5, the V gene TRBV5-6; D ambiguous. Trimming removed 0 bases at V and 2 bases at J, with 5 bases between. This CDR3 region has 13 residues. Per germline, CDR1 SGHDT and CDR2 YYEEEE. Here the CDR3 reads CASSLELQETQYF. In DNA, the CDR3 is TGTGCCAGCAGCTTGGAATTACAAGAGACCCAGTACTTC.

This clonotype was detected many times. J is TRBJ2-6 and V is TRBV9; TRBD1 agrees at 9 bases. Trimming took 4 bases from V and 2 from J; bases not matched to a gene: 4. The CDR3 loop spans 16 amino acids. Germline V gene lookup returns CDR1 SGDLS and CDR2 YYNGEE. The CDR3 region has the DNA TGTGCCAGCAGCAGGACAGGGGATCCTGGGGCCAACGTCCTGACTTTC. Translated: CASSRTGDPGANVLTF.

This clonotype showed up just a few times. At one end the junction does not follow the germline gene, possibly because of a read error. J is TRBJ2-1 and V is TRBV19; tentatively, D is TRBD1 (6 bases). This CDR3 has 14 residues. Germline lookup yields CDR1 LNHDA and CDR2 SQIVND (reference sequence). The DNA for the CDR3 is TGTGCCAGTAGTGTAGACAGGTTCGGCGATGAGCAGTTCTTC. It translates to CASSVDRFGDEQFF.

This clonotype has at least ten counts. This chain links TRBV12-3 or TRBV12-4 with TRBJ1-1, with unresolved D. CDR3 length: 14 amino acids. The ends were cut back, 1 base at V and 4 bases at J, with 10 bases in the middle. The CDR3 DNA reads TGTGCCAGCAGTTTAGGGGGTTTTGGCACTGAAGCTTTCTTT. It encodes CASSLGGFGTEAFF.